This T cell receptor beta chain was identified in a study of blood T cell repertoires in COVID-19. About the study: Nucleic acid was either cDNA or gDNA, and it came from T cells, B-cell-depleted T cells, or PBMCs.

Sequencing used immunoSEQ multiplex PCR; TCRdb keeps in-frame clones, though not all of them. The repertoire holds approximately 300,000 clones, with roughly nine tenths as singletons. V trimming: 3 bases; J trimming: 6 bases; junction bases outside the gene matches: 1. CDR1 and CDR2 from the germline V gene are GTSNPN and SVGIG (reference sequence). CDR3 size: 14 residues. Clinical histories supplied by participants themselves formed the basis of cohort assignment. There are a few counts of this clone. The TCR sequence derives from a man aged 55 to 70 who had recovered from COVID-19. The J gene is TRBJ2-2, the V gene TRBV30; 13 bases map to TRBD2. The sample comprised PBMCs or T cells enriched from blood (not recorded which). In nucleotides, the CDR3 is TGTGCCTGGAGACTAGCGGGAGGGCCCGGGGAGCTGTTTTTT. Its translation: CAWRLAGGPGELFF. The full variable domain, with the rest looked up from reference TRBV30 and TRBJ2-2, is SQTIHQWPATLVQPVGSPLSLECTVEGTSNPNLYWYRQAAGRGLQLLFYSVGIGQISSEVPQNLSASRPQDRQFILSSKKLLLSDSGFYLCAWRLAGGPGELFFGEGSRLTVL.